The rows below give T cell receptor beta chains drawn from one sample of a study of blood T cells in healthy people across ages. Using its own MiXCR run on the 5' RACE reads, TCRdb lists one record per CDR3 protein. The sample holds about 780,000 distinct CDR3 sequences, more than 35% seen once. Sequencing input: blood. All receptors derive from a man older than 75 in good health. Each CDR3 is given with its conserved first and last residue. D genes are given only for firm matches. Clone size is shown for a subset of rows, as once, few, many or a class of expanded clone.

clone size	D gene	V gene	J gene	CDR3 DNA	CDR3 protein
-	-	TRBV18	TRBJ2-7	TGTGCCAGCTCACCCCCGGGATTGTACGAGCAGTACTTC	CASSPPGLYEQYF
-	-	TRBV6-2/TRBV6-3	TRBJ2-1	TGTGCCAGCAGTTACTCTACCAGATACAATGAGCAGTTCTTC	CASSYSTRYNEQFF
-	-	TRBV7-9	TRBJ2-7	TGTGCCAGCAGCTTAGATGGAGGGTCCGGCGAGCAGTACTTC	CASSLDGGSGEQYF
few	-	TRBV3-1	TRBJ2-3	TGTGCCAGCAGCCAAGGTGGGGGCACAGATACGCAGTATTTT	CASSQGGGTDTQYF
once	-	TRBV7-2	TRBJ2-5	TGTGCCAGCAGCTCGCAATCGATGGGTGAGCAGTACTTC	CASSSQSMGEQYF
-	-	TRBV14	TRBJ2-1	TGTGCCAGCAGCCAAGAATACCACAATGAGCAGTTCTTC	CASSQEYHNEQFF
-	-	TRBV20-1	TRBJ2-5	TGCAGTGCTAGAGCCCCCACTTTGGGGACCCAGTACTTC	CSARAPTLGTQYF
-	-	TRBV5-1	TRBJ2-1	TGCGCCAGCAGCTTGGGGGGCAAGGCCTGGAATGAGCAGTTCTTC	CASSLGGKAWNEQFF
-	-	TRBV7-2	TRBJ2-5	TGTGCCAGCAGCAGAAGACTCTCGGAGGTGGAGACCCAGTACTTC	CASSRRLSEVETQYF
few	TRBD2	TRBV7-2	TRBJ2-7	TGTGCCAGCAGCTTAGATACCGCTAGCGGGACCTACGAGCAGTACTTC	CASSLDTASGTYEQYF
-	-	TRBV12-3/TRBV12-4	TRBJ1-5	TGTGCCAGCAGTTTAGTCGGGGGCGGACAGCCCCAGCATTTT	CASSLVGGGQPQHF
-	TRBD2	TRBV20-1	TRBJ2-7	TGCAGTGCTAGGTTTGTGGGACTAGCACCCAATGAGCAGTACTTC	CSARFVGLAPNEQYF
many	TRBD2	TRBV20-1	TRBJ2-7	TGCAGTGCTAGTCCAGGACTAGCGGGAGGTTCCTACGAGCAGTACTTC	CSASPGLAGGSYEQYF
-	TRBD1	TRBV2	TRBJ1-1	TGTGCCAGCAGGGGACAGGGGGCCACTGAAGCTTTCTTT	CASRGQGATEAFF
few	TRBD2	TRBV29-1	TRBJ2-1	TGCAGCGTCTCGACTAGCGGGGGCTACAATGAGCAGTTCTTC	CSVSTSGGYNEQFF
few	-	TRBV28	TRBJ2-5	TGTGCCAGCAGTTTTGGTTCGCCTGAAGTGACCCAGTACTTC	CASSFGSPEVTQYF
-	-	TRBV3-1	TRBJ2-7	TGTGCCAGCAGCCAAGTTAACAGGGGAGGTGAGCAGTACTTC	CASSQVNRGGEQYF
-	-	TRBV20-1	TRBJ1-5	TGCAGTGCTAGAGCTGGTGGTAGCAATCAGCCCCAGCATTTT	CSARAGGSNQPQHF
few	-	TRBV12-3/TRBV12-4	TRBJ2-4	TGTGCCAGCAGTTTGAGGGGAGCCAAAAACATTCAGTACTTC	CASSLRGAKNIQYF
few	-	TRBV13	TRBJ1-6	TGTGCCAGCGGGGTGGGGACCTTCAATTCACCCCTCCACTTT	CASGVGTFNSPLHF
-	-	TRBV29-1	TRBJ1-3	TGCAGCGTTGAAGGCACCGGGACACCCTCTGGAAACACCATATATTTT	CSVEGTGTPSGNTIYF
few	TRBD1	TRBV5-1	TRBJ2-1	TGCGCCAGCAGCTTGGGACAGGGGGCGGTAAATGAGCAGTTCTTC	CASSLGQGAVNEQFF
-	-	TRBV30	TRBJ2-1	TGTGCCTGGAGTGTAGGGGTCGGGGCTAACAATGGGCAGTTCTTC	CAWSVGVGANNGQFF
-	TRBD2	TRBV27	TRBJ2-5	TGTGCCAGCAGTTTAGAAGCGGGAGTGGGGACCCAGTACTTC	CASSLEAGVGTQYF
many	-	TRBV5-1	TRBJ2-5	TGTGCCAGCAGCCGACTAGGGGAGACCCAGTACTTC	CASSRLGETQYF
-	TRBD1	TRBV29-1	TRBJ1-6	TGCAGCGCGAGGGACAGGGGGAATTCACCCCTCCACTTT	CSARDRGNSPLHF
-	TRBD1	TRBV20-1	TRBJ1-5	TGCAGTGCTAGGCCGGTGGCAGGGGGCTTTTTTAGCAATCAGCCCCAGCATTTT	CSARPVAGGFFSNQPQHF
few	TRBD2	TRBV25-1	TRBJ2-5	TGTGCCAGCAGTGACCTCTCACTAGCGGGCCCAACAGGGCGCCAAGAGACCCAGTACTTC	CASSDLSLAGPTGRQETQYF
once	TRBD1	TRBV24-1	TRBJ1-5	TGTGCCACCCTAGAGACAGGGGAGAATCAGCCCCAGCATTTT	CATLETGENQPQHF
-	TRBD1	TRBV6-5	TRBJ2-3	TGTGCCAGCAGTTACCGGACAGGGACCACAGATACGCAGTATTTT	CASSYRTGTTDTQYF
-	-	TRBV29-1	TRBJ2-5	TGCAGCGTTTTGGAGGAAGAGACCCAGTACTTC	CSVLEEETQYF
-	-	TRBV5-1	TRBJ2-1	TGCGCCAGCAGCTTGGATGTAGCTGGGGGAGGAAATGAGCAGTTCTTC	CASSLDVAGGGNEQFF
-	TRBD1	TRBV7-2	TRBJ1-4	TGTGCCAGCAGCCCAGGGGGCTCCGCCGGGCAAAAACTGTTTTTT	CASSPGGSAGQKLFF
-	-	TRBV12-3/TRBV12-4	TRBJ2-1	TGTGCCAGCAGTTTCGGAGGGGGCTTGAGAAAGCAGTTCTTC	CASSFGGGLRKQFF
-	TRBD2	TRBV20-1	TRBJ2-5	TGCAGTGCTGCCCAAGGACTAGCGATCCGAGAGACCCAGTACTTC	CSAAQGLAIRETQYF
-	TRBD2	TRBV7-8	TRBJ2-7	TGTGCCAGCAGCTTAGCGCCTAGCGGGGACTGGGGCGAGCAGTACTTC	CASSLAPSGDWGEQYF
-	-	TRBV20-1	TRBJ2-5	TGCAGTGCTAGAGATTCCAGGGATTTGGAGACCCAGTACTTC	CSARDSRDLETQYF
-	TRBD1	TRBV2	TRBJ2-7	TGTGCCGGCTATAGACAGGGTACCTACGAGCAGTACTTC	CAGYRQGTYEQYF
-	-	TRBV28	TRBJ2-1	TGTGCCAGCAGTTTACCCCGGGCACAGGGTAGCGATGAGCAGTTCTTC	CASSLPRAQGSDEQFF
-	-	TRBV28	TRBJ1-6	TGTGCCAGCAGTTCCGCCGGCCTCAGTGGGAATTCACCCCTCCACTTT	CASSSAGLSGNSPLHF
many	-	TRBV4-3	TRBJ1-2	TGCGCCAGCAGCCAAGCGGAAGGGGACCATGGCTACACCTTC	CASSQAEGDHGYTF
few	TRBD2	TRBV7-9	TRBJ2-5	TGTGCCAGCACCTCGACCGGACTAGCGGGAGATCAAGAGACCCAGTACTTC	CASTSTGLAGDQETQYF
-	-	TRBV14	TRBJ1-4	TGTGCCAGCAGCCAAGGTCGGGGACAACGTGAAAAACTGTTTTTT	CASSQGRGQREKLFF
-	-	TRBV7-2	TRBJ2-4	TGTGCCAGCAGCCCGCCGGCGGGGGCCAAAAACATTCAGTACTTC	CASSPPAGAKNIQYF
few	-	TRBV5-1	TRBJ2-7	TGCGCCAGCAGCTTGACGGCGGTGAGGGGGGGGTACGAGCAGTACTTC	CASSLTAVRGGYEQYF
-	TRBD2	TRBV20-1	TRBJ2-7	TGCAGTGCTAGAGATCTAGGAACTAGCGGGAGCTACGAGCAGTACTTC	CSARDLGTSGSYEQYF
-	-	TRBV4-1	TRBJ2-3	TGCGCCAGCAGCCAAGAGGCTTCGGGAGATACGCAGTATTTT	CASSQEASGDTQYF
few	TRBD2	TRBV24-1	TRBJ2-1	TGTGCCACCAGTGATTTTTCTAGCGGGAATAATTTTGGTGAGCAGTTCTTC	CATSDFSSGNNFGEQFF
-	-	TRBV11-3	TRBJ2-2	TGTGCCAGCAGCTTCGTTCCCGGGGAGCTGTTTTTT	CASSFVPGELFF
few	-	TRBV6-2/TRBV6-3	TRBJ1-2	TGTGCCAGCAGTTTTCTAATCAACTGGGGCTACACCTTC	CASSFLINWGYTF